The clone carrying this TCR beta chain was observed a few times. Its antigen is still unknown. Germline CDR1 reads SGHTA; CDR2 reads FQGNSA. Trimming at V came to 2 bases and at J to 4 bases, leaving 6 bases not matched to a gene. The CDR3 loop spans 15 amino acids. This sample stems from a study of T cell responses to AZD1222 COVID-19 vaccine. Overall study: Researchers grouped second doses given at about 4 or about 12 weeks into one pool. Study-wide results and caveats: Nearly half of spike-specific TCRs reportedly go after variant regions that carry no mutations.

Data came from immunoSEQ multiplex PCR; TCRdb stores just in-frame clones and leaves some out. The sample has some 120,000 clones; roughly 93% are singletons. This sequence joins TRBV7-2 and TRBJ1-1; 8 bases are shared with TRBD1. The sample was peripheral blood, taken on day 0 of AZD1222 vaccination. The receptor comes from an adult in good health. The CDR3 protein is CASSLQQGVGTEAFF. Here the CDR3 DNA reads TGTGCCAGCAGCTTACAACAGGGGGTTGGCACTGAAGCTTTCTTT.